Presented here are 25 T cell receptor beta chains from one specimen sequenced in a study of immune cell composition in non-small cell lung cancer. The assay was immunoSEQ multiplex PCR, and TCRdb's table has in-frame clones only and misses some. The sample gives around 1,700 clones, around 86% of which show up once; roughly a tenth is in the top ten. The sequencing sample was made of lung tumor tissue. Receptors were obtained from a human donor with non-small cell lung cancer.

CDR3 nucleotides: TGTGCCAGCAGTTACGATCCAGGGGGAACTGAAGCTTTCTTT. Translating gives CASSYDPGGTEAFF. This chain uses TRBV6-6 with TRBJ1-1; 7 bases align to TRBD1. V was clipped by 2 bases and J by 5 bases; unmatched bases: 5. CDR1 and CDR2 (germline): MNHNY, SVGAGI (reference sequence). This CDR3 spans 14 amino acids.

The chain combines TRBV5-6 with TRBJ1-4; 9 bases map to TRBD1. V dropped 5 bases and J dropped 6; count of bases not matched to a gene: 5. Germline V gene lookup returns CDR1 SGHDT and CDR2 YYEEEE. The CDR3 runs to 14 residues. As DNA, the CDR3 is TGTGCCAGCAGACTGGGACAGGGAGATGAAAAACTGTTTTTT. Translating it yields CASRLGQGDEKLFF.

The chain employs TRBV6-5 and TRBJ1-2; D perhaps matches TRBD1 (5 bases). Germline assignment: CDR1 MNHEY and CDR2 SVGAGI. V was cut by 5 bases and J by 6 bases, with 13 bases left in between. This CDR3 spans 13 amino acids. The CDR3 DNA reads as TGTGCCAGCAGTCCCTCGGGGGGAGATGGCTACACCTTC. The encoded protein is CASSPSGGDGYTF.

V usage is TRBV19 and J usage is TRBJ1-1; D not resolved. CDR1 is LNHDA and CDR2 is SQIVND in the germline V gene (reference sequence). The V end was cut by 4 bases, the J end by 10 bases, with 19 bases between. The CDR3 has 14 amino acids. DNA for the CDR3: TGTGCCAGTAGTACCACCACCGAGCGGGTAGGAGCTTTCTTT. Residues: CASSTTTERVGAFF.

The gene calls are TRBV2 and TRBJ2-5, with D unclear. The CDR3 loop spans 13 amino acids. Germline V gene lookup returns CDR1 SNHLY and CDR2 FYNNEI. With 4 bases removed from V and 5 bases from J, the gap between germline ends came to 11 bases. CDR3 in DNA: TGTGCCAGCAGTGTGTTCTCCCAGGAGACCCAGTACTTC. It translates to CASSVFSQETQYF.

The rearrangement links TRBV29-1 to TRBJ2-7, with TRBD2 matching 9 bases. J was trimmed by 8 bases and V by 6 bases; bases with no gene match: 14. The CDR3 is 14 amino acids. Germline V gene data show CDR1 as SQVTM and CDR2 as ANQGSEA. CDR3 protein: CSVGGGSGGPKQYF. The CDR3 nucleotides read TGCAGCGTAGGGGGAGGTAGCGGGGGTCCCAAGCAGTACTTC.

CDR3 DNA sequence: TGTGCCAGCAGTTACTCGACCGGGTGGGAGACCCAGTACTTC. Protein product: CASSYSTGWETQYF. J is TRBJ2-5 and V is TRBV6-5, with D unresolved. Germline-derived CDR1 and CDR2 are MNHEY and SVGAGI. Trimming took off 0 bases at V and 5 bases at J, with 10 bases between the two ends. The CDR3 is made up of 14 amino acids.

Only one count was recorded for this clone. The J gene is TRBJ1-2, the V gene TRBV6-5, with D tentatively TRBD1 (6 bases). Germline CDR1 MNHEY, CDR2 SVGAGI. This CDR3 is 12 amino acids long. Deletions cut 9 bases from V and 4 bases from J, with 12 bases between. CDR3 protein: CASSNRVYGYTF. CDR3 nucleotides: TGTGCCAGTTCCAACAGGGTCTATGGCTACACCTTC.

This chain connects TRBV14 to TRBJ2-3; 12 bases align to TRBD1. Trimming took 1 base from V and 7 from J; bases not matched to a gene: 3. The V gene's germline CDR1 is SGHDN and CDR2 FVKESK. The CDR3 is 15 amino acids. CDR3 region: CASSQAGQGANTQYF. In DNA form, the CDR3 reads TGTGCCAGCAGCCAAGCGGGACAGGGGGCGAATACGCAGTATTTT. The entire variable domain, with the rest obtained from reference TRBV14 and TRBJ2-3, is as follows: EAGVTQFPSHSVIEKGQTVTLRCDPISGHDNLYWYRRVMGKEIKFLLHFVKESKQDESGMPNNRFLAERTGGTYSTLKVQPAELEDSGVYFCASSQAGQGANTQYFGPGTRLTVL.

The chain recombines TRBV27 with TRBJ1-6, with a possible D match to TRBD1 (6 bases). The CDR3 is made up of 13 amino acids. V dropped 9 bases and J dropped 5 bases, with 11 bases sitting between them. Germline V gene sequence: CDR1 MNHEY, CDR2 SMNVEV (reference sequence). The CDR3 spells CASGTLNNSPLHF. CDR3 coding DNA: TGTGCCAGTGGGACACTAAATAATTCACCCCTCCACTTT.

The chain recombines TRBV15 with TRBJ2-3; 16 nucleotides align to TRBD2. Germline V CDR1 and CDR2: LNHNV, YYDKDF (reference sequence). The CDR3 is made up of 18 amino acids. Unmatched junction bases numbered 8, after V lost 5 bases and J lost 3 bases. Written as DNA, the CDR3 is TGTGCCACCAGCGATACCGGGACTAGCGGGGGGGGAACAGATACGCAGTATTTT. This translates into CATSDTGTSGGGTDTQYF.

This clone was seen only once. The chain recombines TRBV9 with TRBJ1-4, with TRBD1 matching over 8 bases. This CDR3 region has 13 residues. J was trimmed by 8 bases and V by 7 bases; bases with no gene match: 7. Germline-derived CDR1 and CDR2 are SGDLS and YYNGEE. CDR3 sequence: CASGQGSGEKLFF. The CDR3, as DNA: TGTGCCAGCGGACAGGGATCAGGCGAAAAACTGTTTTTT. The variable domain in full, completed from reference TRBV9 and TRBJ1-4, reads DSGVTQTPKHLITATGQRVTLRCSPRSGDLSVYWYQQSLDQGLQFLIQYYNGEERAKGNILERFSAQQFPDLHSELNLSSLELGDSALYFCASGQGSGEKLFFGSGTQLSVL.

V is TRBV4-1 and J is TRBJ2-5, with D possibly being TRBD2 (5 bases). The CDR3 has 16 amino acids. V lost 4 bases to trimming and J lost 1 base, with 16 bases between them. Germline V CDR1 and CDR2: MGHRA, YSYEKL. CDR3 nucleotides: TGCGCCAGCAGCCGGAGCACGGACGGAGGCCAAGAGACCCAGTACTTC. It specifies CASSRSTDGGQETQYF.

The gene calls are TRBV7-9 and TRBJ1-2, with 8 bases aligning to TRBD1. Germline assignment: CDR1 SEHNR and CDR2 FQNEAQ (reference sequence). The CDR3 has 16 amino acids. Germline trimming cut 5 bases from V and 6 bases from J; bases unmatched to any gene: 14. CDR3 coding DNA: TGTGCCAGCAGCCTCCCTCGACAGGGGAAAATGGATGGCTACACCTTC. It codes for CASSLPRQGKMDGYTF.

The chain recombines TRBV10-3 with TRBJ2-5; no definite D call. This CDR3 is 14 amino acids long. Trimming took 6 bases from V and 6 from J, leaving 17 bases between them. The germline gives CDR1 ENHRY, CDR2 SYGVKD. The CDR3 spells CAISTDDVRKTQYF. CDR3 DNA sequence: TGTGCCATCAGCACAGACGATGTCAGGAAGACCCAGTACTTC.

The genes are TRBV19 and TRBJ2-6, with a weak D call TRBD2 (6 bases). V was cut by 4 bases and J by 0 bases, with 19 bases left in between. This CDR3 contains 19 residues. Germline V lookup: CDR1 LNHDA, CDR2 SQIVND (reference sequence). As DNA, the CDR3 is TGTGCCAGTAGTAAGCGGGCCGGGACCGCCAACTCTGGGGCCAACGTCCTGACTTTC. This codes for CASSKRAGTANSGANVLTF.

By proportion, this clone is large. The chain joins TRBV5-1 to TRBJ1-1; TRBD1 agrees at 7 bases. Trimming cost V 3 bases and J 1 base; bases outside gene matches: 6. There are 15 residues in the CDR3. The V gene's germline CDR1 is SGHRS and CDR2 YFSETQ. The CDR3: CASSSRGKENTEAFF. As DNA, the CDR3 is TGCGCCAGCAGCTCCAGGGGGAAGGAGAACACTGAAGCTTTCTTT.

The chain has TRBV7-8 and TRBJ2-7; 13 positions match TRBD2. In germline, CDR1 is SGHVS, CDR2 FQNEAQ. The CDR3 contains 14 residues. V lost 5 bases and J lost 6; bases outside the gene matches: 4. The CDR3 sequence is CASSPRTSGGEQYF. Here the CDR3 DNA reads TGTGCCAGCAGCCCAAGGACTAGCGGGGGCGAGCAGTACTTC.

This chain links TRBV6-4 with TRBJ2-2, with a tentative D call TRBD2 (5 bases). CDR1 is MRHNA, CDR2 SNTAGT, per germline. Between the trimmed V and J ends, which lost 2 bases and 7 bases, there was a span of 5 bases. There are 12 residues in the CDR3. In nucleotides, the CDR3 is TGTGCCAGCAGTGACAGCGGCGGGGAGCTGTTTTTT. Translation: CASSDSGGELFF.

A few counts support this clone. The chain has TRBV19 and TRBJ2-2; tentative D call: TRBD2 (5 bases). There are 14 residues in the CDR3. V was pared by 4 bases and J by 9 bases, with 15 bases between. CDR1 is LNHDA, CDR2 SQIVND, per germline (reference sequence). CDR3 bases: TGTGCCAGTAGTAGTCGAGGTCGGGGATGGGAGCTGTTTTTT. It specifies CASSSRGRGWELFF.

Of note for this clone: Its ends do not fully match the called genes, so a read error is possible. The rearrangement uses TRBV20-1 and TRBJ1-2; possible D gene TRBD1, 6 bases. This CDR3 spans 9 amino acids. The germline CDR1 and CDR2 sequences are DFQATT and SNEGSKA (reference sequence). Here the CDR3 DNA reads TGCAGACTACAGGGTGCCGAATCCTTC. Encoded protein: CRLQGAESF.

The chain joins TRBV11-2 to TRBJ1-1, with 10 bases lining up with TRBD1. Trimming removed 3 bases from V and 11 bases from J; junction bases left unmatched: 6. Germline loops: CDR1 SGHAT, CDR2 FQNNGV. This CDR3 is built from 13 residues. The CDR3 nucleotides are TGTGCCAGCAGCTTTAAGACAGGGGGCTCGGCTTTCTTT. Translation: CASSFKTGGSAFF. Full variable domain (missing parts from reference TRBV11-2 and TRBJ1-1): EAGVAQSPRYKIIEKRQSVAFWCNPISGHATLYWYQQILGQGPKLLIQFQNNGVVDDSQLPKDRFSAERLKGVDSTLKIQPAKLEDSAVYLCASSFKTGGSAFFGQGTRLTVV.

The J gene is TRBJ2-5, the V gene TRBV11-2; 11 bases line up with TRBD2. The CDR3 runs to 17 residues. Germline V gene data show CDR1 as SGHAT and CDR2 as FQNNGV. Germline trimming cut 3 bases from V and 5 bases from J; bases unmatched to any gene: 11. CDR3: CASSLTRLAGPGETQYF. The CDR3 DNA reads as TGTGCCAGCAGCTTGACTCGACTAGCGGGGCCGGGGGAGACCCAGTACTTC.

This clone showed up just a few times. The chain carries TRBV29-1 and TRBJ2-7; 11 positions match TRBD1. The CDR3 is 13 amino acids. Germline assignment: CDR1 SQVTM and CDR2 ANQGSEA. Trimming took 6 bases from V and 6 from J; bases not matched to a gene: 7. Here the CDR3 DNA reads TGCAGCGTCGCGGGACAGGGGGGGGTCGAGCAGTACTTC. It yields the protein CSVAGQGGVEQYF.

This chain connects TRBV11-1 to TRBJ2-7; 7 bases align to TRBD2. From germline, CDR1 is SGHAT and CDR2 FQDESV (reference sequence). The V and J ends lost 1 base and 6 bases, in that order; junction bases with no gene match: 6. The CDR3 consists of 14 residues. CDR3 region: CASSLGRGSLEQYF. The CDR3 coding sequence is TGTGCCAGCAGCTTAGGGCGGGGGAGTCTCGAGCAGTACTTC.